This TCR beta chain was sequenced in a study of T cell responses to AZD1222 COVID-19 vaccine (dated by TCRdb to the early 2020s). Study-level background: AZD1222 recipients with second doses at about 4 weeks or about 12 weeks were pooled, because spike-specific TCR depth and breadth did not differ between schedules. A total of just over 230 trial participants underwent TCR sequencing, of whom under 220 had received two doses of AZD1222 and some 25 had received two doses of the MenACWY control vaccine. Enrollment into the trials was organized by age into subgroups of 18-55, 56-69 and 70-plus years, and those subgroups contained about 160, 30 and 59 TCR-sequenced participants, respectively. Study-level results and caveats: In the small 56-69-year group, the increase in depth fell short of significance, most likely because of low power. No day 14 peak-response samples were available, so repertoires were characterized only after the peak T cell response. Participants were mostly white British and included more females than males, and it was suggested by the authors that clonal diversity may have been underestimated. Only 5 to 7 AZD1222 recipients were SARS-CoV-2 seropositive at baseline, limiting conclusions about previously exposed vaccinees. Vaccine-associated CD4 TCRs spanned the whole spike protein, with dominant responses in regions 160-218 and 743-854. After two AZD1222 doses, both the breadth and the depth of spike-specific TCRs were significantly higher than at day 0 and than in MenACWY recipients. Epitopes outside the regions mutated in the B.1.351 and B.1.1.7 variants were reportedly recognized by nearly half of the unique spike-specific TCRs.

The CDR3 regions of human TCRbeta chains were analyzed by immunosequencing. In the original analysis: TCRs in the repertoires were matched against a reference library of SARS-CoV-2-specific TCRs that had been generated with the MIRA antigen-specificity platform. Breadth meant the fraction of unique TCRs that were SARS-CoV-2-associated, whereas depth meant the fraction of total T cells that were SARS-CoV-2-associated. Using the MIRA data, each spike-specific TCR was assigned both to the spike region to which the TCR was reactive and to a CD4 or CD8 class. Log10-transformed breadth and depth values were compared by one-way ANOVA with Sidak's multiple comparisons tests. TCRdb holds this immuneACCESS table with in-frame rearrangements only. Some clones are missing; in checked studies, unresolved V genes explain under half, and the rest has no known cause. V, J and clone size are those of that table, while D and trimming were read from the DNA. The sample data list about 140,000 clones, and less than 95% of these were observed just once. Around 3.7% of the sample is taken by the ten largest.

Ten or more counts support this clone. Its antigen target is currently unknown. Base qualities are not recorded, but no much larger clone differs from it by a single base. The time point label, read with the paper, signifies: baseline before first vaccination. Samples from vaccinated people were obtained from the UK trials COV001 and COV002, which included a single-blind randomized controlled phase 2/3 trial of AZD1222 (ChAdOx1 nCoV-19) in healthy adults. For TCRbeta chain sequencing, PBMC samples were collected from trial participants at day 0 and at day 28 after the second dose. The CDR3 runs 13 amino acids, cysteine and phenylalanine included. Only CDR3 DNA remains: 39 bases, in frame from the first base. V loses 4 bases at its end and J loses 8 bases; junction bases beyond the gene matches: 5. From a lookup of the germline V gene (reference sequence), CDR1 and CDR2 are SGHNT and YYREEE.

Here the sequenced sample was peripheral blood, taken on day 0 of AZD1222 vaccination. The sequence derives from an adult in good health. Rearrangement joined TRBV5-4 to TRBJ1-4, and TRBD1 matches 7 of the central bases. The CDR3 region: CASSLYRGEKLFF. At the DNA level, the sequence is TGTGCCAGCAGCCTATACAGGGGCGAAAAACTGTTTTTT.